A single sample gave rise to the 10 T cell receptor beta chains below, sequenced in a study of blood T cells in healthy people across ages. Together with a sample-barcoded 5' primer, a J-beta primer mix was included in a second PCR lasting about 7 to 12 cycles. TCRdb reprocessed the 5' RACE reads via MiXCR and lists one record per CDR3 protein. The repertoire holds 590,000 or so distinct CDR3 sequences, with around 31% as singletons. Sequencing was done on a sample of blood. The receptors derive from a woman of 80 years or more in good health.

This clonotype was observed at least ten times. This chain joins TRBV3-1 and TRBJ2-1, with TRBD2 as a possible D gene (5 bases). CDR1 and CDR2 (germline): LGHDT, YNNKEL (reference sequence). There are 16 residues in the CDR3. V was trimmed by 5 bases and J by 5 bases, leaving 19 bases between them. CDR3 in DNA: TGTGCCAGCAGCTCATACCTTACCGGGATAAACAATGAGCAGTTCTTC. This sequence encodes CASSSYLTGINNEQFF.

In this sample, this clonotype turned up many times. The rearrangement joins TRBV5-6 to TRBJ2-1; D is unclear. Germline V gives CDR1 SGHDT, CDR2 YYEEEE. V gave up 0 bases and J gave up 5 bases, with 12 bases separating them. This CDR3 region has 15 residues. The CDR3 loop is CASSLEVRRNNEQFF. The CDR3 bases are TGTGCCAGCAGCTTGGAGGTCCGGCGTAACAATGAGCAGTTCTTC.

This clonotype turned up a few times. The V gene is TRBV7-9, the J gene TRBJ2-1, with a tentative D call TRBD1 (5 bases). The CDR3 totals 14 residues. Germline V CDR1 and CDR2: SEHNR, FQNEAQ (reference sequence). The ends were cut back, 5 bases at V and 1 base at J, with 9 bases in the middle. CDR3 amino acids: CASSTPGSYNEQFF. In DNA form, the CDR3 reads TGTGCCAGCAGCACTCCAGGGTCCTACAATGAGCAGTTCTTC.

Points on this clonotype: Just one base apart from a much larger clone, this may be a read error. The J gene is TRBJ2-1, the V gene TRBV4-2; either TRBD1 or TRBD2 may fit D (5 bases each). Germline-derived CDR1 and CDR2 are LGHNA and YNFKEQ. This CDR3 spans 14 amino acids. CDR3 sequence reads: CASSQGDQSNGQFF. CDR3 nucleotide sequence: TGTGCCAGCAGCCAAGGGGACCAGAGCAATGGGCAGTTCTTC.

Concerning this clonotype itself: This sequence may be a read error, since a much larger clone differs from it by one base. The CDR3 sequence: CAGSDFGYGYTF. CDR3 bases: TGTGCCGGCAGCGATTTCGGCTATGGCTACACCTTC. This chain joins TRBV25-1 and TRBJ1-2; no clear D gene. Germline CDR1 reads MGHDK; CDR2 reads SYGVNS. The CDR3 has 12 residues.

This clonotype appeared many times. V and J are TRBV20-1 and TRBJ1-2; 7 bases are shared with TRBD1. CDR3 length: 14 residues. In germline, CDR1 is DFQATT, CDR2 SNEGSKA (reference sequence). Trimming cost V 1 base and J 3 bases; bases outside gene matches: 5. The CDR3 loop is CSARGGTEDYGYTF. The CDR3 nucleotides read TGCAGTGCTAGAGGGGGGACAGAGGACTATGGCTACACCTTC.

Comments on this clonotype: Given a much more abundant clone one base away, this may be a read error. The chain links TRBV6-5 to TRBJ1-5, with D possibly matching TRBD1 (5 bases). This CDR3 spans 14 amino acids. Germline V gene lookup returns CDR1 MNHEY and CDR2 SVGAGI. V was clipped by 6 bases and J by 6 bases, with 15 bases between them. For the CDR3, the DNA is TGTGCCAGCAGGTACGGGGGGATCGGTCAGCCCCAGCATTTT. Translating gives CASRYGGIGQPQHF.

The chain uses TRBV6-5 and TRBJ2-2, with D possibly matching TRBD1 (6 bases). Trimming shortened V by 10 bases and J by 1 base, and 16 bases separated the two germline ends. This CDR3 is built from 15 residues. Germline V gene data show CDR1 as MNHEY and CDR2 as SVGAGI. The CDR3 nucleotides read TGTGCCACTATACCTGTCAGGGGGAACACCGGGGAGCTGTTTTTT. Translating it yields CATIPVRGNTGELFF.

This chain links TRBV7-6 with TRBJ2-4, with 8 positions matching TRBD2. TRBJ2-7 matches the DNA end more closely, so the J call is doubtful. This CDR3 spans 15 amino acids. The germline V gene encodes CDR1 SGHVS and CDR2 FNYEAQ. The CDR3 sequence is CASSFTGTRGDEQYF. In DNA form, the CDR3 reads TGTGCCAGCAGCTTTACCGGGACTAGGGGTGACGAGCAGTACTTC.

This clonotype was recorded many times. The chain recombines TRBV3-1 with TRBJ2-3, with unresolved D. CDR1 is LGHDT and CDR2 is YNNKEL in the germline V gene (reference sequence). Trimming removed 7 bases at V and 4 bases at J, with 12 bases between. The CDR3 totals 13 residues. Here the CDR3 reads CASKGPGPDTQYF. CDR3 nucleotides: TGTGCCAGCAAAGGTCCGGGTCCAGATACGCAGTATTTT.